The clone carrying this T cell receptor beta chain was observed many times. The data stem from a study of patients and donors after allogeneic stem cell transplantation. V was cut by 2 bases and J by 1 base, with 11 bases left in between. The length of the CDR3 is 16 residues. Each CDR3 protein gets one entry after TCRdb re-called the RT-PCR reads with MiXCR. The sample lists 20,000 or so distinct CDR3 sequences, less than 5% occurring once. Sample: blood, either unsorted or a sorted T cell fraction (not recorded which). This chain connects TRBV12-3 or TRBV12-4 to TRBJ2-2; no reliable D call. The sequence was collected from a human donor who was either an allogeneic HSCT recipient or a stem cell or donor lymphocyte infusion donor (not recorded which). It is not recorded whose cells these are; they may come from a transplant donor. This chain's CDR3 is CASSLLSSLNTGELFF. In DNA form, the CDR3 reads TGTGCCAGCAGTTTACTTTCCAGTCTGAACACCGGGGAGCTGTTTTTT.